This T cell receptor (beta chain) stems from a study of cytomegalovirus exposure and HLA in healthy donors. About the research overall: From 150 million to 200 million T cells, an earlier analysis saw some 120 million unique TCR beta sequences.

Amplification used 60 Vbeta primers and 13 Jbeta primers. Sequencing was performed with immunoSEQ multiplex PCR; in TCRdb, only in-frame clones are kept and a portion is missing. The sample has around 99,000 clones; roughly 80% are singletons. To note about this clone: Antigen: not known.

Study outcomes and limitations: Despite most TCR sequences being rare, some public TCRs occurred in many donors.

CDR3 size: 14 residues. Germline V gives CDR1 MGHRA, CDR2 YSYEKL. V lost 6 bases to trimming and J lost 0 bases, with 9 bases between them. Sample: PBMCs. V gene TRBV4-1 combines with J gene TRBJ2-1, with D possibly being TRBD2 (5 bases). The sequence came from a man over 45 in good health and CMV-seropositive. The CDR3 here is CASRGLLSYNEQFF. The DNA for the CDR3 is TGCGCCAGCAGAGGACTCCTCTCCTACAATGAGCAGTTCTTC.